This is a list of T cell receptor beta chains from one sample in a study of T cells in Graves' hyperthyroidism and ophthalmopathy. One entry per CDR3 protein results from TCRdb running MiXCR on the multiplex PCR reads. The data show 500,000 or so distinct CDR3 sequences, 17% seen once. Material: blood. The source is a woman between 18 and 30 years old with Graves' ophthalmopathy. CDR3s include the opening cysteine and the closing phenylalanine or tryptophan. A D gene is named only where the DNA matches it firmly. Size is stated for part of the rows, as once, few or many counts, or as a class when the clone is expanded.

CDR3 protein: CASSFGGYPYNEQFF
CDR3 DNA: TGTGCCAGCAGTTTTGGAGGATACCCCTACAATGAGCAGTTCTTC
clone size: many
D gene: NA
V gene: TRBV12-3/TRBV12-4
J gene: TRBJ2-1

CDR3 protein: CASSLGREGQAATQYF
CDR3 DNA: TGTGCCAGCTCCCTGGGGCGGGAGGGCCAAGCCGCTACGCAGTATTTT
clone size: many
D gene: TRBD2
V gene: TRBV28
J gene: TRBJ2-3

CDR3 protein: CASSQGTGADYGYTF
CDR3 DNA: TGCGCCAGCAGCCAAGGGACAGGGGCGGACTATGGCTACACCTTC
clone size: NA
D gene: TRBD1
V gene: TRBV4-1
J gene: TRBJ1-2

CDR3 protein: CASSMAESSYEQYF
CDR3 DNA: TGTGCCAGCAGTATGGCAGAGAGCTCCTACGAGCAGTACTTC
clone size: NA
D gene: NA
V gene: TRBV6-1
J gene: TRBJ2-7

CDR3 protein: CASRGDFPTQYF
CDR3 DNA: TGTGCCAGCAGGGGGGACTTCCCGACGCAGTATTTT
clone size: many
D gene: NA
V gene: TRBV12-3/TRBV12-4
J gene: TRBJ2-3

CDR3 protein: CASSPVPGQDWGYTF
CDR3 DNA: TGCGCCAGCAGCCCCGTCCCGGGACAGGACTGGGGCTACACCTTC
clone size: many
D gene: TRBD1
V gene: TRBV5-1
J gene: TRBJ1-2

CDR3 protein: CASSEARGGTEAFF
CDR3 DNA: TGTGCCAGCAGTGAAGCCAGGGGAGGAACTGAAGCTTTCTTT
clone size: many
D gene: NA
V gene: TRBV6-1
J gene: TRBJ1-1

CDR3 protein: CASSLAGLADQETQYF
CDR3 DNA: TGTGCCAGCAGCTTAGCGGGGCTAGCGGACCAAGAGACCCAGTACTTC
clone size: NA
D gene: TRBD2
V gene: TRBV7-9
J gene: TRBJ2-5

CDR3 protein: CASSLGFLGGGNEQFF
CDR3 DNA: TGTGCCAGCAGCTTAGGCTTCCTTGGCGGGGGAAATGAGCAGTTCTTC
clone size: many
D gene: TRBD2
V gene: TRBV7-2
J gene: TRBJ2-1

CDR3 protein: CASSGGQAGTYGYTF
CDR3 DNA: TGCGCCAGCAGCGGGGGACAGGCGGGGACCTATGGCTACACCTTC
clone size: NA
D gene: TRBD1
V gene: TRBV5-1
J gene: TRBJ1-2

CDR3 protein: CSALWKTTDTQYF
CDR3 DNA: TGCAGTGCGTTATGGAAAACCACAGATACGCAGTATTTT
clone size: many
D gene: NA
V gene: TRBV20-1
J gene: TRBJ2-3

CDR3 protein: CAWSVTTSSYVEQYF
CDR3 DNA: TGTGCCTGGAGTGTAACGACGTCCAGCTACGTTGAGCAGTACTTC
clone size: few
D gene: NA
V gene: TRBV30
J gene: TRBJ2-7

CDR3 protein: CASSSRGTISYNEQFF
CDR3 DNA: TGTGCCAGCAGCTCCAGAGGGACTATCTCCTACAATGAGCAGTTCTTC
clone size: many
D gene: TRBD2
V gene: TRBV7-2
J gene: TRBJ2-1

CDR3 protein: CASSLQTSGITSTDTQYF
CDR3 DNA: TGTGCCAGCAGCTTACAGACTAGCGGGATAACTAGCACAGATACGCAGTATTTT
clone size: few
D gene: TRBD2
V gene: TRBV11-3
J gene: TRBJ2-3

CDR3 protein: CSAELAGDTDTQYF
CDR3 DNA: TGCAGTGCGGAACTAGCGGGGGACACAGATACGCAGTATTTT
clone size: NA
D gene: TRBD2
V gene: TRBV20-1
J gene: TRBJ2-3

CDR3 protein: CASRDPGREKLFF
CDR3 DNA: TGTGCCAGCAGAGATCCCGGACGGGAAAAACTGTTTTTT
clone size: few
D gene: NA
V gene: TRBV6-1
J gene: TRBJ1-4

CDR3 protein: CASSFAGNEKLFF
CDR3 DNA: TGTGCCAGCAGTTTCGCAGGGAATGAAAAACTGTTTTTT
clone size: many
D gene: NA
V gene: TRBV28
J gene: TRBJ1-4

CDR3 protein: CASSAGNRAGNTIYF
CDR3 DNA: TGTGCCAGCAGCGCCGGGAACAGGGCTGGAAACACCATATATTTT
clone size: few
D gene: NA
V gene: TRBV5-4
J gene: TRBJ1-3

CDR3 protein: CASSYFTGTATLNTEAFF
CDR3 DNA: TGTGCCAGCAGTTACTTTACCGGGACAGCAACTTTGAACACTGAAGCTTTCTTT
clone size: few
D gene: TRBD1
V gene: TRBV6-2/TRBV6-3
J gene: TRBJ1-1

CDR3 protein: CASTLAGVAKETQYF
CDR3 DNA: TGCGCCAGCACCCTAGCGGGGGTAGCGAAAGAGACCCAGTACTTC
clone size: many
D gene: TRBD2
V gene: TRBV5-1
J gene: TRBJ2-5

CDR3 protein: CASSEAGLAGVDEQFF
CDR3 DNA: TGTGCCAGCAGTGAAGCAGGACTAGCGGGGGTGGATGAGCAGTTCTTC
clone size: many
D gene: TRBD2
V gene: TRBV6-1
J gene: TRBJ2-1

CDR3 protein: CASSEARGISTDTQYF
CDR3 DNA: TGTGCCAGCAGTGAAGCGAGAGGGATTAGCACAGATACGCAGTATTTT
clone size: few
D gene: NA
V gene: TRBV6-1
J gene: TRBJ2-3

CDR3 protein: CASRREGGADTQYF
CDR3 DNA: TGTGCCAGCCGGCGGGAGGGCGGCGCAGATACGCAGTATTTT
clone size: NA
D gene: TRBD2
V gene: TRBV7-9
J gene: TRBJ2-3

CDR3 protein: CASSLGGTSGGPQETQYF
CDR3 DNA: TGTGCCAGCAGCCTGGGAGGGACTAGCGGGGGCCCACAAGAGACCCAGTACTTC
clone size: few
D gene: TRBD2
V gene: TRBV5-8
J gene: TRBJ2-5

CDR3 protein: CATSDSGGSGPTDTQYF
CDR3 DNA: TGTGCCACCAGTGATTCAGGGGGTAGCGGACCCACAGATACGCAGTATTTT
clone size: many
D gene: NA
V gene: TRBV24-1
J gene: TRBJ2-3

CDR3 protein: CASDEGMFPQPQHF
CDR3 DNA: TGTGCCAGCGACGAGGGGATGTTTCCTCAGCCCCAGCATTTT
clone size: NA
D gene: NA
V gene: TRBV6-2/TRBV6-3
J gene: TRBJ1-5

CDR3 protein: CASSLVGRSEQFF
CDR3 DNA: TGCGCCAGCAGCTTGGTGGGGCGCAGTGAGCAGTTCTTC
clone size: many
D gene: NA
V gene: TRBV5-1
J gene: TRBJ2-1

CDR3 protein: CASSTQSRGRTDTQYF
CDR3 DNA: TGTGCCAGCAGTACCCAATCAAGGGGGCGCACAGATACGCAGTATTTT
clone size: NA
D gene: TRBD1
V gene: TRBV28
J gene: TRBJ2-3

CDR3 protein: CAISEFRQGMNTEAFF
CDR3 DNA: TGTGCCATCAGTGAGTTTCGACAGGGGATGAACACTGAAGCTTTCTTT
clone size: many
D gene: TRBD1
V gene: TRBV10-3
J gene: TRBJ1-1